This TCR beta chain derives from a study of blood T cells in healthy people across ages. Turning to the study itself: Template switching caught about one barcoded beta molecule for each two T cells. Study conclusions and caveats: The study could not conclusively compare naive and antigen-experienced cells, given its unsorted PBMCs. CMV status of donors was unknown, possibly confounding expanded clonotype changes.

The CDR3 loop spans 16 amino acids. Per germline, CDR1 DFQATT and CDR2 SNEGSKA (reference sequence). With 8 bases clipped from V and 5 bases from J, the junction kept 12 bases outside the gene matches. Through a sample-barcoded 5' primer and a J-beta primer mix, a second PCR was run for roughly 6 to 12 cycles. Each of the cDNA molecules was tagged by a template-switch adaptor with 12 random nucleotides. Using its own MiXCR run on the 5' RACE reads, TCRdb lists one record per CDR3 protein. The table shows roughly 2 million distinct CDR3 sequences, with about 49% occurring only once. Remarks on this clonotype: The antigen remains undetermined.

Sequencing was done on a sample of blood. The rearrangement links TRBV20-1 to TRBJ1-6, with 10 bases aligning to TRBD1. This clonotype originated in a woman aged 40 to 50 in good health. This CDR3 is CSTVGTGVTNNSPLHF. The CDR3 DNA is TGCAGTACAGTGGGGACAGGGGTGACCAATAATTCACCCCTCCACTTT.